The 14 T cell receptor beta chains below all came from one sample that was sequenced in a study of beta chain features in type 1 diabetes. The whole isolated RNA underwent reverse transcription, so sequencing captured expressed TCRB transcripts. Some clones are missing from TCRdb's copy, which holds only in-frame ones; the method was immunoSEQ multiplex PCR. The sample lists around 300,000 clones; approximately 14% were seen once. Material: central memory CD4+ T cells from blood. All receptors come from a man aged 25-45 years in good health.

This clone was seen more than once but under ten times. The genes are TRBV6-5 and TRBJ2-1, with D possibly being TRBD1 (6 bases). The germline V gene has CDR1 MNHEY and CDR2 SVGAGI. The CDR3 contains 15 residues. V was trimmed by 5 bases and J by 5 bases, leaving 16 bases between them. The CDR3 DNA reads TGTGCCAGCAGTACAACAGGGACCGGGAACAATGAGCAGTTCTTC. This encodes CASSTTGTGNNEQFF.

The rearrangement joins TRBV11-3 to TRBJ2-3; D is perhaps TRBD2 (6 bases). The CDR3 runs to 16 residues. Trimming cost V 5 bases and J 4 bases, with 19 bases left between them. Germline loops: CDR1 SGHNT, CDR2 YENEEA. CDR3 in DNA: TGTGCCAGCAGCGTAACAACTGGAGGCGGGGCAGATACGCAGTATTTT. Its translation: CASSVTTGGGADTQYF.

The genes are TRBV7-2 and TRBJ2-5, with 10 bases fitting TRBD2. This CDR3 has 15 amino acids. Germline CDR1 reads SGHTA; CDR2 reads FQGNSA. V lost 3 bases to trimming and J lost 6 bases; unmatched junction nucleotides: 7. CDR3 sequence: CASSLDGAGGKTQYF. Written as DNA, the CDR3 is TGTGCCAGCAGCTTGGATGGAGCGGGGGGGAAGACCCAGTACTTC.

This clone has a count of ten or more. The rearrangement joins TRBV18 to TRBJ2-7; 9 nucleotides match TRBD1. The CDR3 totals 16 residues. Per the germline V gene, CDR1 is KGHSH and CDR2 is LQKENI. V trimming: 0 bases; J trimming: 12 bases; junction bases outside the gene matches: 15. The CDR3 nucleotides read TGTGCCAGCTCACCACCGGCGGACAGGGGAAATGTGCTGAGGTACTTC. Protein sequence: CASSPPADRGNVLRYF.

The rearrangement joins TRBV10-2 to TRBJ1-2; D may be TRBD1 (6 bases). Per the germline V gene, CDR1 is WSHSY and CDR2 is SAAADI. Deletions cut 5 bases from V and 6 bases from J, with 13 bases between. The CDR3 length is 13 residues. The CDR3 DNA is TGCGCCAGCAGTACTACAGGGTTTGATGGCTACACCTTC. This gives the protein CASSTTGFDGYTF.

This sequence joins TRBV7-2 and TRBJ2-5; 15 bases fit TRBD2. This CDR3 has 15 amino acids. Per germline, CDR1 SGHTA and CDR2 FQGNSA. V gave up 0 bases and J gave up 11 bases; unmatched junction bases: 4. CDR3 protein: CASSLAAGLAGGQYF. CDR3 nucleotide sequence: TGTGCCAGCAGCTTAGCGGCGGGACTAGCGGGGGGTCAGTACTTC.

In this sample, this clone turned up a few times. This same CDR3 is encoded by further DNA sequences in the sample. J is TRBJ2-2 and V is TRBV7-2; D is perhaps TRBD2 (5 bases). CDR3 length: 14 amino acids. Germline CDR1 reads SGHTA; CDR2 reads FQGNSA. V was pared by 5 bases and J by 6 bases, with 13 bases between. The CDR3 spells CASSPEPGAGELFF. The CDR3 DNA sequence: TGTGCCAGCAGCCCAGAGCCCGGGGCCGGGGAGCTGTTTTTT.

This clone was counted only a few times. The DNA for the CDR3 is TGCAGTGCTCGTAATGAAAAACTGTTTTTT. Translating gives CSARNEKLFF. This chain links TRBV20-1 with TRBJ1-4; D remains unclear. V was trimmed by 5 bases and J by 4 bases, leaving 2 bases between them. Germline-derived CDR1 and CDR2 are DFQATT and SNEGSKA (reference sequence). The CDR3 has 10 residues.

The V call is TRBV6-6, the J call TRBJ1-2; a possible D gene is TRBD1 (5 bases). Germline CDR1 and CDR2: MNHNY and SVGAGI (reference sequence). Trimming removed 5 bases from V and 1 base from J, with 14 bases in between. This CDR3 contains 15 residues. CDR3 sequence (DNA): TGTGCCAGCAGTGAGCTCAGGGCCGGTAACTATGGCTACACCTTC. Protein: CASSELRAGNYGYTF.

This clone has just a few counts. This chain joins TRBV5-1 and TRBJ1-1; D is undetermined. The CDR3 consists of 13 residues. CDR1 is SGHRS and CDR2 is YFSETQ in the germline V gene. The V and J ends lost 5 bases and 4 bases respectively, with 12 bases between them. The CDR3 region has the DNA TGCGCCAGCAGGATGACCACATCCACTGAAGCTTTCTTT. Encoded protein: CASRMTTSTEAFF.

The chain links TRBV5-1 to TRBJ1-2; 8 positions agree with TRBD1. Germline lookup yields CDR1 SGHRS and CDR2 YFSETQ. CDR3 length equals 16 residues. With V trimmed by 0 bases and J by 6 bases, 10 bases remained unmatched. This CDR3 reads CASSLDGKGTGDGYTF. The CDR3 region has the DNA TGCGCCAGCAGCTTGGACGGAAAAGGGACAGGTGATGGCTACACCTTC.

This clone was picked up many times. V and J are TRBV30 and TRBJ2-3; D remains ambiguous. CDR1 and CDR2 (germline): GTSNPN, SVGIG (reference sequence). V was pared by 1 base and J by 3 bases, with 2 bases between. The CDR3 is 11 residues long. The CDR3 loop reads CAWSATDTQYF. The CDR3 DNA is TGTGCCTGGAGTGCGACAGATACGCAGTATTTT.

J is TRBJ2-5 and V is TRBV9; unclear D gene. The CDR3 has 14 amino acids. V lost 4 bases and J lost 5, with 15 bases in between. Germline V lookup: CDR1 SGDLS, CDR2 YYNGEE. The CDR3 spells CASSLRPSRETQYF. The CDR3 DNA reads TGTGCCAGCAGCCTTAGGCCTAGTAGGGAGACCCAGTACTTC.

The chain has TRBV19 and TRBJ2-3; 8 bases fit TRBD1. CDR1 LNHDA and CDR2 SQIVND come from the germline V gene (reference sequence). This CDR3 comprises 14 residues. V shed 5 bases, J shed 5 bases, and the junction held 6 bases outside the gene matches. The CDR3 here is CASSVRQGLDTQYF. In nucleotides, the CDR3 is TGTGCCAGTAGTGTCCGACAGGGGCTAGATACGCAGTATTTT.